A single sample is the source of the 4 T cell receptor beta chains below, sequenced in a study of cytomegalovirus exposure and HLA in healthy donors. PCR used 60 Vbeta primers and 13 Jbeta primers. Only in-frame clones appear in the TCRdb table, and some are missing; sequencing was by immunoSEQ multiplex PCR. The sample consists of approximately 110,000 clones, over 60% of them appearing once. The specimen was PBMCs. The receptor set was obtained from a woman in her thirties or forties in good health and CMV-seropositive.

The chain joins TRBV7-8 to TRBJ1-3; D uncertain. The germline V gene encodes CDR1 SGHVS and CDR2 FQNEAQ. This CDR3 region has 15 residues. The ends were cut back, 5 bases at V and 0 bases at J, with 11 bases in the middle. The chain's CDR3 is CASSPMASSGNTIYF. CDR3 sequence (DNA): TGTGCCAGCAGCCCCATGGCCAGCTCTGGAAACACCATATATTTT.

A single count supports this clone. This chain connects TRBV7-2 to TRBJ2-7; 7 nucleotides line up with TRBD2. Trimming took 1 base from V and 5 from J; bases not matched to a gene: 8. Germline assignment: CDR1 SGHTA and CDR2 FQGNSA. This CDR3 is 15 amino acids long. CDR3 sequence (DNA): TGTGCCAGCAGCTTAGAGTGGGGGGGAGGGAACGAGCAGTACTTC. Translated: CASSLEWGGGNEQYF. The whole variable domain, filled in from reference TRBV7-2 and TRBJ2-7, reads GAGVSQSPSNKVTEKGKDVELRCDPISGHTALYWYRQSLGQGLEFLIYFQGNSAPDKSGLPSDRFSAERTGGSVSTLTIQRTQQEDSAVYLCASSLEWGGGNEQYFGPGTRLTVT.

The chain couples TRBV11-2 to TRBJ1-3; D is uncertain. The germline gives CDR1 SGHAT, CDR2 FQNNGV. V lost 4 bases to trimming and J lost 3 bases, with 7 bases between them. The CDR3 has 13 amino acids. The chain's CDR3 is CASSSGLGNTIYF. The DNA of the CDR3 is TGTGCCAGCAGCTCCGGACTTGGAAACACCATATATTTT. The complete variable domain, with remaining parts taken from reference TRBV11-2 and TRBJ1-3, reads EAGVAQSPRYKIIEKRQSVAFWCNPISGHATLYWYQQILGQGPKLLIQFQNNGVVDDSQLPKDRFSAERLKGVDSTLKIQPAKLEDSAVYLCASSSGLGNTIYFGEGSWLTVV.

The V gene is TRBV7-8, the J gene TRBJ1-5; TRBD1 agrees at 7 bases. CDR1 and CDR2 from the germline V gene are SGHVS and FQNEAQ. With V trimmed by 4 bases and J by 0 bases, 12 bases remained unmatched. The CDR3 has 18 residues. The CDR3 sequence is CASSSSKDRRYSNQPQHF. The CDR3 DNA reads as TGTGCCAGCAGCTCGAGCAAGGACAGGAGATATAGCAATCAGCCCCAGCATTTT.